A single sample is the source of the 27 T cell receptor beta chains below, sequenced in a study of blood T cell repertoires in COVID-19. TCRdb's copy holds only in-frame clones and misses some; the assay was immunoSEQ multiplex PCR. The data contain about 99,000 clones, about 85% of them seen just once; the ten biggest clones take up approximately 3%. The specimen sequenced was peripheral blood. These receptors all come from a man aged 50-60 years in a cohort sampled during active COVID-19.

J is TRBJ2-7 and V is TRBV7-2, with 12 bases lining up with TRBD2. CDR1 SGHTA and CDR2 FQGNSA come from the germline V gene. V trimming: 0 bases; J trimming: 4 bases; junction bases outside the gene matches: 4. This CDR3 is built from 16 residues. CDR3 DNA sequence: TGTGCCAGCAGCTTAGCCGCTAGCGGGGGGGGATACGAGCAGTACTTC. This gives the protein CASSLAASGGGYEQYF. Full variable domain (remainder filled in from reference TRBV7-2 and TRBJ2-7): GAGVSQSPSNKVTEKGKDVELRCDPISGHTALYWYRQSLGQGLEFLIYFQGNSAPDKSGLPSDRFSAERTGGSVSTLTIQRTQQEDSAVYLCASSLAASGGGYEQYFGPGTRLTVT.

V and J are TRBV24-1 and TRBJ1-4; 7 nucleotides line up with TRBD1. The CDR3 is made up of 15 amino acids. CDR1 and CDR2 from the germline V gene are KGHDR and SFDVKD. The V and J ends lost 5 bases and 7 bases, in that order; junction bases with no gene match: 9. The CDR3 DNA follows: TGTGCCACCAGTGCTACAGGGGCCTGGGGTGAAAAACTGTTTTTT. It translates to CATSATGAWGEKLFF.

This rearrangement joins TRBV19 to TRBJ2-2; unclear D gene. Looked up from germline, CDR1 is LNHDA and CDR2 is SQIVND (reference sequence). The V and J ends lost 3 bases and 5 bases respectively, with 7 bases between them. CDR3 length: 13 amino acids. The CDR3 DNA is TGTGCCAGTAGTATCGCCGGTACCGGGGAGCTGTTTTTT. Residues: CASSIAGTGELFF.

The chain links TRBV3-1 (or the pseudogene TRBV3-2) to TRBJ2-1; 7 bases agree with TRBD2. From germline, CDR1 is LGHDT and CDR2 YNNKEL (reference sequence). Trimming removed 0 bases from V and 7 bases from J; junction bases left unmatched: 6. This CDR3 is 15 amino acids long. The CDR3, as DNA: TGTGCCAGCAGCCAAGAGGGGGGGAGGTGGAATGAGCAGTTCTTC. Its protein is CASSQEGGRWNEQFF.

The V call is TRBV7-9, the J call TRBJ1-4; the match to TRBD1 covers 8 bases. The CDR3 totals 14 residues. J lost 2 bases, V lost 5 bases, and 1 base had no gene match. Germline V gene data show CDR1 as SEHNR and CDR2 as FQNEAQ (reference sequence). CDR3 sequence: CASSRTGTNEKLFF. For the CDR3, the DNA is TGTGCCAGCAGCCGGACAGGGACTAATGAAAAACTGTTTTTT.

The rearrangement joins TRBV12-3 or TRBV12-4 to TRBJ1-1; unclear D gene. Trimming left V 3 bases short and J 1 base short, with 6 bases between. The CDR3 sequence is 13 residues long. CDR3 region: CASSFRGNTEAFF. The DNA of the CDR3 is TGTGCCAGCAGTTTCCGCGGGAACACTGAAGCTTTCTTT.

This clone was counted a few times. This sequence joins TRBV7-9 and TRBJ2-1; 8 bases fit TRBD1. The germline V gene has CDR1 SEHNR and CDR2 FQNEAQ (reference sequence). The CDR3 covers 15 residues. Losses at the gene ends were 1 base for V and 6 bases for J; bases not matched to a gene: 5. The DNA for the CDR3 is TGTGCCAGCAGCTTAGGGTCAGGGGGCCGCAATGAGCAGTTCTTC. Protein: CASSLGSGGRNEQFF.

This chain links TRBV7-2 with TRBJ1-1, with 11 bases lining up with TRBD1. J gave up 4 bases and V 2 bases, and 6 bases lay outside the gene matches. CDR1 and CDR2 (germline): SGHTA, FQGNSA. The CDR3 sequence is 16 residues long. This CDR3 reads CASSLNPGTGGTEAFF. The CDR3 DNA reads TGTGCCAGCAGCTTAAACCCCGGGACAGGGGGCACTGAAGCTTTCTTT.

This rearrangement joins TRBV19 to TRBJ1-5; D may be TRBD1 (5 bases). V lost 10 bases and J lost 7, with 14 bases in between. The CDR3 has 12 amino acids. The germline CDR1 and CDR2 sequences are LNHDA and SQIVND (reference sequence). The CDR3 reads CATDFGGQPQHF. As DNA, the CDR3 is TGTGCCACCGACTTCGGGGGACAGCCCCAGCATTTT. The entire variable domain, with the rest obtained from reference TRBV19 and TRBJ1-5, is as follows: DGGITQSPKYLFRKEGQNVTLSCEQNLNHDAMYWYRQDPGQGLRLIYYSQIVNDFQKGDIAEGYSVSREKKESFPLTVTSAQKNPTAFYLCATDFGGQPQHFGDGTRLSIL.

The rearrangement links TRBV28 to TRBJ2-2; 7 nucleotides line up with TRBD2. V lost 6 bases, J lost 0 bases, and 4 bases stayed unmatched. This CDR3 has 15 residues. Germline V lookup: CDR1 MDHEN, CDR2 SYDVKM. CDR3 loop: CASRLSGANTGELFF. CDR3 sequence (DNA): TGTGCCAGCAGACTGAGCGGGGCGAACACCGGGGAGCTGTTTTTT.

V gene TRBV4-3 combines with J gene TRBJ2-7; 8 positions match TRBD1. There are 14 residues in the CDR3. Unmatched junction bases numbered 5, after V lost 1 base and J lost 6 bases. Germline V gene lookup returns CDR1 LGHNA and CDR2 YSLEER. Here the CDR3 DNA reads TGCGCCAGCAGCCAAGGGACAGGGCTCGCCGAGCAGTACTTC. Encoded protein: CASSQGTGLAEQYF.

The chain recombines TRBV15 with TRBJ2-3; weak D call: TRBD1 (5 bases). The V end lost 0 bases, the J end lost 0 bases, and 13 bases lay between the germline ends. CDR1 is LNHNV, CDR2 YYDKDF, per germline (reference sequence). This CDR3 is built from 17 residues. CDR3 DNA sequence: TGTGCCACCAGCAGAGACCTAGGGGCTGGGAGCACAGATACGCAGTATTTT. It translates to CATSRDLGAGSTDTQYF.

CDR3: CAISLGQGNGYTF. The CDR3 DNA sequence: TGTGCCATCAGTCTGGGACAGGGGAATGGCTACACCTTC. The chain carries TRBV10-3 and TRBJ1-2; TRBD1 matches 10 bases. The CDR3 runs to 13 residues. Per germline, CDR1 ENHRY and CDR2 SYGVKD. Unmatched junction bases numbered 3, after V lost 5 bases and J lost 6 bases.

The sample holds a few counts of this clone. CDR3: CASSPTTRTGEAFF. The CDR3 DNA reads as TGTGCCAGCAGCCCCACTACCCGGACAGGCGAAGCTTTCTTT. The genes are TRBV11-2 and TRBJ1-1, with 7 bases identical to TRBD1. This CDR3 has 14 amino acids. CDR1 is SGHAT and CDR2 is FQNNGV in the germline V gene. Unmatched junction bases numbered 11, after V lost 5 bases and J lost 8 bases.

The CDR3 sequence is CASSDGQGKKNIQYF. The CDR3 nucleotides are TGTGCCAGCAGTGACGGACAGGGGAAGAAAAACATTCAGTACTTC. This rearrangement joins TRBV6-6 to TRBJ2-4; 9 nucleotides agree with TRBD1. CDR3 length: 15 residues. CDR1 and CDR2 (germline): MNHNY, SVGAGI (reference sequence). Losses at the gene ends were 5 bases for V and 4 bases for J; bases not matched to a gene: 6.

This chain joins TRBV18 and TRBJ1-1; D is unclear. The CDR3 sequence is 15 residues long. The germline CDR1 and CDR2 sequences are KGHSH and LQKENI. Trimming removed 2 bases at V and 3 bases at J, with 13 bases between. CDR3 loop: CASSPGPTEHTEAFF. The CDR3 nucleotides read TGTGCCAGCTCACCAGGGCCTACTGAACACACTGAAGCTTTCTTT.

A single count supports this clone. The chain couples TRBV28 to TRBJ2-3; 7 nucleotides match TRBD1. Unmatched junction bases numbered 3, after V lost 6 bases and J lost 3 bases. Germline V gene lookup returns CDR1 MDHEN and CDR2 SYDVKM. The length of the CDR3 is 13 residues. CDR3 bases: TGTGCCAGCAGAGACAGGGTAACAGATACGCAGTATTTT. This codes for CASRDRVTDTQYF.

V is TRBV5-6 and J is TRBJ1-4; 7 bases align to TRBD1. Trimming removed 2 bases from V and 8 bases from J; junction bases left unmatched: 6. The CDR3 is 14 amino acids. Germline V gives CDR1 SGHDT, CDR2 YYEEEE. CDR3 in amino acids: CASSFRQGSEKLFF. CDR3 bases: TGTGCCAGCAGCTTCCGACAGGGAAGCGAAAAACTGTTTTTT.

Comments on this clone: At one end the junction does not follow the germline gene, possibly because of a read error. The chain recombines TRBV5-6 with TRBJ1-2; D gene ambiguous. This CDR3 is 12 amino acids long. From germline, CDR1 is SGHDT and CDR2 YYEEEE. The CDR3 bases are TGTGCCAGCAGCTTGGGTACAAGAACGCTCGCCTTC. Protein sequence: CASSLGTRTLAF.

The V call is TRBV5-4, the J call TRBJ2-3, with TRBD2 identical over 9 bases. This CDR3 region has 15 residues. Trimming took 2 bases from V and 1 from J; bases not matched to a gene: 2. Germline loops: CDR1 SGHNT, CDR2 YYREEE (reference sequence). The CDR3 bases are TGTGCCAGCAGCTTCAGGACTAGCGGCACAGATACGCAGTATTTT. Its protein product is CASSFRTSGTDTQYF.

This chain connects TRBV28 to TRBJ1-4; 8 bases are a match to TRBD1. This CDR3 region has 15 residues. After removal of 3 bases from V and 7 bases from J, the junction contained 7 bases not matched to a gene. Germline values: CDR1 MDHEN, CDR2 SYDVKM. The DNA of the CDR3 is TGTGCCAGCAGTTTGTCGACAGGGGTGTTTGAAAAACTGTTTTTT. Its protein is CASSLSTGVFEKLFF.

This chain uses TRBV7-2 with TRBJ2-7; the match to TRBD1 covers 8 bases. Germline V lookup: CDR1 SGHTA, CDR2 FQGNSA. The CDR3 contains 15 residues. V was pared by 4 bases and J by 2 bases, with 7 bases of the junction left unmatched. The CDR3 bases are TGTGCCAGCAGCTCCCGGAGGACAGGGACCTACGAGCAGTACTTC. Translating it yields CASSSRRTGTYEQYF. The entire variable domain, with the rest obtained from reference TRBV7-2 and TRBJ2-7, is as follows: GAGVSQSPSNKVTEKGKDVELRCDPISGHTALYWYRQSLGQGLEFLIYFQGNSAPDKSGLPSDRFSAERTGGSVSTLTIQRTQQEDSAVYLCASSSRRTGTYEQYFGPGTRLTVT.

This rearrangement joins TRBV7-2 to TRBJ1-2; the D gene is possibly TRBD1 (6 bases). Trimming shortened V by 7 bases and J by 0 bases, and 12 bases separated the two germline ends. Germline CDR1 reads SGHTA; CDR2 reads FQGNSA. CDR3 length equals 14 residues. The CDR3 loop reads CASTLGGANYGYTF. The CDR3 DNA reads as TGTGCCAGCACTTTAGGGGGGGCTAACTATGGCTACACCTTC.

This clone was counted only a few times. V gene TRBV20-1 combines with J gene TRBJ1-2, with D hard to call. There are 9 residues in the CDR3. The germline V gene has CDR1 DFQATT and CDR2 SNEGSKA (reference sequence). V lost 5 bases and J lost 5, with 3 bases in between. In nucleotides, the CDR3 is TGCAGTGCTTTATATGGCTACACCTTC. This encodes CSALYGYTF.

In nucleotides, the CDR3 is TGTGCCAGCAGCTCGGGGTCCCTTTCGGGACTAGCGGGGGGGACCCAGTACTTC. Translated, it gives CASSSGSLSGLAGGTQYF. The rearrangement joins TRBV5-4 to TRBJ2-5; 15 nucleotides agree with TRBD2. This CDR3 has 18 residues. The ends lost 3 bases at V and 7 bases at J; junction bases unmatched: 13. Germline lookup yields CDR1 SGHNT and CDR2 YYREEE (reference sequence).

V usage is TRBV19 and J usage is TRBJ1-3; 7 nucleotides agree with TRBD1. Germline V CDR1 and CDR2: LNHDA, SQIVND (reference sequence). V lost 4 bases and J lost 1; bases outside the gene matches: 7. This CDR3 spans 16 amino acids. Here the CDR3 DNA reads TGTGCCAGTAGTAAGACAGGGAAACGATCTGGAAACACCATATATTTT. Translation gives CASSKTGKRSGNTIYF.

A few counts support this clone. This chain links TRBV2 with TRBJ1-1; D not certain. The CDR3 covers 14 residues. V dropped 7 bases and J dropped 1 base, with 13 bases sitting between them. Germline CDR1 reads SNHLY; CDR2 reads FYNNEI. In nucleotides, the CDR3 is TGTGCCAGCACCGTGAGGAAAGGGAACACTGAAGCTTTCTTT. Its translation is CASTVRKGNTEAFF.